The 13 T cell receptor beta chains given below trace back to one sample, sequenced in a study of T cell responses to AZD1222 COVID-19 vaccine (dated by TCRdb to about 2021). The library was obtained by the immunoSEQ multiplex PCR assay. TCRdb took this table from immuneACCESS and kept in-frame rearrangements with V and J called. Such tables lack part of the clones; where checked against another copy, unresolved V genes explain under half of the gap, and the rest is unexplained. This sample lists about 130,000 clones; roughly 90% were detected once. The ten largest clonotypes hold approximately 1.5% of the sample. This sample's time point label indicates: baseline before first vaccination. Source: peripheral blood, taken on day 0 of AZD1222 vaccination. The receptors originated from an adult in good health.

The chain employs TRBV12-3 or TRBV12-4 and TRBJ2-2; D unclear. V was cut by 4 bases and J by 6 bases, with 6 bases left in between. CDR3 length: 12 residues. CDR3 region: CASSSLPGELFF. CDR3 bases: TGTGCCAGCAGTTCCCTACCCGGGGAGCTGTTTTTT.

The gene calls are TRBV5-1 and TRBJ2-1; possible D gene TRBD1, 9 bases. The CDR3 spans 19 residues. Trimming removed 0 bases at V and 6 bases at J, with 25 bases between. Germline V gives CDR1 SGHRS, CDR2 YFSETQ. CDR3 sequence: CASSLGGQGIAGYFNEQFF. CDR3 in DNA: TGCGCCAGCAGCTTGGGGGGACAGGGCATAGCGGGATATTTCAATGAGCAGTTCTTC.

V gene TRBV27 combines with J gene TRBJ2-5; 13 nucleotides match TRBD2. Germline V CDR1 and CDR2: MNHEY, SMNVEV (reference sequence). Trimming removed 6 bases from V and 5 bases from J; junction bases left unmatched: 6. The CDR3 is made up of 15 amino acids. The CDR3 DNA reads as TGTGCCAGCAGCAAACTAGCGGGAGGGAGGGAGACCCAGTACTTC. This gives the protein CASSKLAGGRETQYF.

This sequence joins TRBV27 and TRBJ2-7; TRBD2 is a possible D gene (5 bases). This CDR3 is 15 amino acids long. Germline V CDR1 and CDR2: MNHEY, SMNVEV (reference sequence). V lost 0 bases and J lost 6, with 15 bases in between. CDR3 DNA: TGTGCCAGCAGTTTATCGCCACCCGGGGTTGGCGAGCAGTACTTC. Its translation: CASSLSPPGVGEQYF.

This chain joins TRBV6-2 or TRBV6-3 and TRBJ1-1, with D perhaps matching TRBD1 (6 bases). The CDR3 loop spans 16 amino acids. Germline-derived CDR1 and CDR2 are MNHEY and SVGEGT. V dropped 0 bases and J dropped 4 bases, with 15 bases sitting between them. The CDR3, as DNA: TGTGCCAGCAGTTACTCGATCCGCACAGGGCTCACTGAAGCTTTCTTT. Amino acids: CASSYSIRTGLTEAFF.

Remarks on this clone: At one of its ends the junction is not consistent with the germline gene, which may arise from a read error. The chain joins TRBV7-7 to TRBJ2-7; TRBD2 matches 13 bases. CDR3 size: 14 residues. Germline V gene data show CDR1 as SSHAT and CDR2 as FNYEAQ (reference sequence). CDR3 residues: CASSFGLAGDEQYF. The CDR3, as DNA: TGTGCTAGCAGCTTTGGACTAGCGGGAGACGAGCAGTACTTC.

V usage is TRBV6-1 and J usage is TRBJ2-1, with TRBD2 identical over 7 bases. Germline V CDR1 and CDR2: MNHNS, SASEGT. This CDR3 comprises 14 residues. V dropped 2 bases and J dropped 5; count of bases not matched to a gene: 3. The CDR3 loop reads CASSERLADNEQFF. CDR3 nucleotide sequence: TGTGCCAGCAGTGAAAGGCTAGCGGACAATGAGCAGTTCTTC.

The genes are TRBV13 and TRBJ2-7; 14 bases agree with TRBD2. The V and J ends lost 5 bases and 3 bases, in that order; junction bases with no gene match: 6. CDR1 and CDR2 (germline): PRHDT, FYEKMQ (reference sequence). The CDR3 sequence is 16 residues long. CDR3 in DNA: TGTGCCAGCAGCCCGGGACTAGCGGGAGCCGACTACGAGCAGTACTTC. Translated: CASSPGLAGADYEQYF.

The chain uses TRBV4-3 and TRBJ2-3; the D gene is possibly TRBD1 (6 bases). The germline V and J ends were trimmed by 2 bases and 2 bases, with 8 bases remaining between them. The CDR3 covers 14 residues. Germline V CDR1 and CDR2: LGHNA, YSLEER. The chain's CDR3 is CASSQRDNTDTQYF. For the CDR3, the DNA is TGCGCCAGCAGCCAAAGGGACAACACAGATACGCAGTATTTT.

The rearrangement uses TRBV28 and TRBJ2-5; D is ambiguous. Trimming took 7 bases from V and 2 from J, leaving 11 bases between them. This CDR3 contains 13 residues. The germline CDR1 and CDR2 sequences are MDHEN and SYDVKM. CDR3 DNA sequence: TGTGCCAGCAACTCCCAGCTTCAAGAGACCCAGTACTTC. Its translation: CASNSQLQETQYF.

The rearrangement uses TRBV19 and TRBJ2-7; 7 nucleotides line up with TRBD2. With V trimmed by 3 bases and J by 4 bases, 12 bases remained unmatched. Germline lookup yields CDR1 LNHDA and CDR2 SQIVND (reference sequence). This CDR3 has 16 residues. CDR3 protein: CASSIPHSGGPYEQYF. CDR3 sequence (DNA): TGTGCCAGTAGTATCCCCCACTCGGGAGGCCCATACGAGCAGTACTTC. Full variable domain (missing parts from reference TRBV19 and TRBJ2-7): DGGITQSPKYLFRKEGQNVTLSCEQNLNHDAMYWYRQDPGQGLRLIYYSQIVNDFQKGDIAEGYSVSREKKESFPLTVTSAQKNPTAFYLCASSIPHSGGPYEQYFGPGTRLTVT.

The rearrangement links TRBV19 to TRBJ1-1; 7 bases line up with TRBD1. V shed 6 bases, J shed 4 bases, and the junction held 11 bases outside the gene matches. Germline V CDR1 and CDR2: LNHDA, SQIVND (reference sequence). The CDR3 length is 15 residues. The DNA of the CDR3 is TGTGCCAGTAGACCACCCGGGACAGTTAGCACTGAAGCTTTCTTT. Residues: CASRPPGTVSTEAFF.

The CDR3 is CASSPGTSTSEQYF. The CDR3 DNA is TGTGCCAGCAGCCCCGGGACTAGCACCTCCGAGCAGTACTTC. The V and J genes are TRBV7-2 and TRBJ2-7, with 9 nucleotides matching TRBD2. Germline CDR1 SGHTA, CDR2 FQGNSA. The V and J ends lost 5 bases and 6 bases, in that order; junction bases with no gene match: 8. The CDR3 runs to 14 residues.